The entry below describes one T cell receptor beta chain. This clonotype is classified as medium-sized (0.01 to 0.1%). It lacks a known antigen. No quality values exist for individual bases; no much larger clone is one base distant. This sample was included in a study of T and B cells in COVID-19 patients (dated by TCRdb to the early 2020s). For the study in its entirety: Using TRB and IGH repertoire sequencing of peripheral blood, the study characterized adaptive immunity in COVID-19 patients who had active infection or had recovered. For the repertoire analyses, the comparison was an age-matched reference group of roughly 38 healthy donors who were negative for COVID-19 antibodies. The recovered cohort included around 19 patients who contributed approximately 22 samples, and most of those patients had mild to moderate COVID-19 that was managed on an outpatient basis. Of the approximately 20 patients in the active-infection cohort, fewer than 15 were critically ill and needed mechanical ventilation or ECMO. The TCR and BCR sequence repository comprised roughly 40 patients and roughly 69 time points, with over 8 million TCR sequences analysed. Median age was about 30 years in the recovered cohort versus 55 to 80 years in the active-infection cohort. A couple of patients belonged to both the recovered and active cohorts because samples were available from active disease and after recovery. As many as 9 follow-up blood samples were collected from each patient, and in some individuals these samples spanned different disease stages. Comorbidities linked to unfavorable COVID-19 outcome were present in about 90% of the roughly 20 patients in the active-infection cohort. Overall results and qualifications from the work: Patients with COVID-19 were reported to show strongly skewed TRBV/TRBJ gene usage. Specific T cell subsets (CD4+/Treg/CD8+) and sorted SARS-CoV-2-responsive or tetramer+ T cells had not yet been sequenced, and these experiments were ongoing. The recovered cohort had 2,000 to 3,000 exclusive TCR clusters, including about 34 low-pGen clusters. Blood samples from mildly ill patients during symptoms and early samples from severe cases were scarce. TRB repertoires were found to be highly clonal in active COVID-19, whereas diversity and richness at recovery were found to rise above healthy donor levels. The cohort was considered too small for HLA contributions to COVID-19 susceptibility or severity to be assessed. The reported TCR clusters were stated to require prospective validation before clinical use.

Reading the germline V gene gives CDR1 MNHEY and CDR2 SVGEGT. Taken from cysteine to phenylalanine, the CDR3 has 19 residues. Kept here is only the CDR3 DNA, which spans 57 bases and is read in frame from base 1. V is pruned by 2 bases and J by 2 bases, leaving 11 bases of the junction without a gene match. TRB repertoires were amplified using about 230-550 ng of genomic DNA isolated from blood. The sequencer was an Illumina MiSeq. Multiplex PCR with BIOMED2 TRB-A/B primer pools was used to amplify TRB rearrangements. Illumina-compatible adapters and 7-nucleotide sample barcodes were attached to the amplicons through two consecutive PCRs. Phusion HS II polymerase was used for all library PCRs. Amplicons were purified from gel with the NucleoSpin Gel and PCR Clean-up kit, quantified on Qubit, and pooled at 3 to 5 nM. The quality of the amplicon pool was checked on an Agilent 2100 Bioanalyzer prior to Illumina next-generation sequencing. The paper's data handling went like this. Annotation of TRB rearrangements was performed with MiXCR 3.0.8 using the default MiXCR reference library. Non-productive reads and sequences with fewer than 2 reads were excluded, and each unique CDR3 nucleotide sequence counted as one clone. R 3.5.1 was used to calculate clonality, diversity, richness and V-J gene usage. GLIPH2 was used to cluster TCRs by CDR3 similarity, and OLGA was used to calculate generation probabilities. Only GLIPH2 clusters with at least four unique TCR clonotypes present in at least three individuals were retained. Clones were called with MiXCR by TCRdb after fastp trimmed the public reads at Q25, and only in-frame beta chains were retained. Each entry is one CDR3 protein sequence, shown with its most common DNA and genes. The V and J calls, along with clone size, are taken from TCRdb and not from the paper's own processing. Recorded for this sample are about 3,300 distinct CDR3 sequences; 21% of them occurred a single time. Roughly 19% of the sample is held by the ten biggest clonotypes.

The TCR comes from a human donor with active COVID-19. This chain joins TRBV6-2 or TRBV6-3 to TRBJ1-6; 8 middle bases align to TRBD1. The sample taken for sequencing was blood. In nucleotide form, the sequence is TGTGCCAGCAGTTACCCCTCTGACAGGGGAACGACCTATAATTCACCCCTCCACTTT. The resulting protein is CASSYPSDRGTTYNSPLHF.